This TCR beta chain was profiled in a study of blood T cell repertoires in COVID-19. Background on the study: Material from acute and convalescent COVID-19 was sourced from the United States, Italy and Spain. PBMCs, B-cell-depleted T cells, or T cells were the source of the cDNA or gDNA that made up the material.

Source study methods: By means of reference gene primer amplification, nucleated cell counts were estimated. The assay was immunoSEQ multiplex PCR, and TCRdb's table has in-frame clones only and misses some. D and trimming come from the DNA, and the V and J calls and clone size come from that table. The sample has tens of thousands of clones; approximately 90% are singletons. Germline V gene sequence: CDR1 MRHNA, CDR2 SNTAGT. V trimming: 6 bases; J trimming: 1 base; junction bases outside the gene matches: 2. The CDR3 has 13 residues. Sequenced sample: peripheral blood. The sequence came from a woman older than 75 with active COVID-19. The chain recombines TRBV6-4 with TRBJ1-1; 7 positions agree with TRBD1. The CDR3 reads CASRQGWNTEAFF. In nucleotides, the CDR3 is TGTGCCAGCAGACAGGGGTGGAACACTGAAGCTTTCTTT.